This entry lists 17 T cell receptor beta chains sequenced from one sample in a study of blood T cell repertoires in COVID-19. Profiling relied on immunoSEQ multiplex PCR, and the TCRdb table lists in-frame clones only, not all of them. The sample records roughly 150,000 clones, around nine tenths being singletons. Sequencing was done on a sample of peripheral blood. Source of these receptors: a human donor in a cohort sampled during active COVID-19.

The rearrangement uses TRBV2 and TRBJ2-5; perhaps TRBD2 as D (5 bases). Germline-derived CDR1 and CDR2 are SNHLY and FYNNEI. The CDR3 has 13 residues. Trimming cost V 0 bases and J 10 bases, with 12 bases left between them. The CDR3 loop reads CASSEASLGGQYF. The CDR3 region has the DNA TGTGCCAGCAGTGAAGCCTCGCTAGGAGGCCAGTACTTC.

This clone was recorded once. The rearrangement joins TRBV6-5 to TRBJ2-1, with D perhaps TRBD1 (5 bases). The CDR3 loop spans 15 amino acids. Germline V CDR1 and CDR2: MNHEY, SVGAGI. Trimming removed 6 bases at V and 6 bases at J, with 18 bases between. CDR3 nucleotide sequence: TGTGCCAGCAGGGGTGCAAGGGTTCAGGGCAATGAGCAGTTCTTC. It specifies CASRGARVQGNEQFF.

A single count supports this clone. The chain employs TRBV30 and TRBJ2-7; 7 bases fit TRBD2. There are 13 residues in the CDR3. Per the germline V gene, CDR1 is GTSNPN and CDR2 is SVGIG (reference sequence). With V trimmed by 2 bases and J by 4 bases, 5 bases remained unmatched. The CDR3 DNA follows: TGTGCCTGGAGTAGGTTAGCGGGTTACGAGCAGTACTTC. Encoded protein: CAWSRLAGYEQYF.

This chain connects TRBV10-3 to TRBJ2-3, with 7 bases lining up with TRBD2. Unmatched junction bases numbered 14, after V lost 4 bases and J lost 7 bases. This CDR3 contains 16 residues. The V gene's germline CDR1 is ENHRY and CDR2 SYGVKD. CDR3 in DNA: TGTGCCATCAGTGTAATGGTCGGGACTATTAATTATACGCAGTATTTT. Its protein product is CAISVMVGTINYTQYF.

This rearrangement joins TRBV3-1 (or the pseudogene TRBV3-2) to TRBJ2-1; D is ambiguous. Trimming stripped 3 bases from V and 0 bases from J, with 9 bases between. Germline CDR1 and CDR2: LGHDT and YNNKEL (reference sequence). The CDR3 totals 15 residues. In nucleotides, the CDR3 is TGTGCCAGCAGCCATCAAACTTACTCCTACAATGAGCAGTTCTTC. Translation: CASSHQTYSYNEQFF.

The V call is TRBV7-9, the J call TRBJ1-5; 7 nucleotides agree with TRBD1. The J segment lost 2 bases and the V segment lost 5 bases, leaving 3 bases of the junction unmatched. The CDR3 runs to 14 residues. CDR1 is SEHNR, CDR2 FQNEAQ, per germline (reference sequence). CDR3 sequence reads: CASSLTGGNQPQHF. The CDR3 DNA follows: TGTGCCAGCAGCCTCACAGGGGGCAATCAGCCCCAGCATTTT.

This clone came up a few times. The CDR3 nucleotides are TGTGCCAGCAGCAAATGGCAGGGGGACGGGGAGCTGTTTTTT. The encoded protein is CASSKWQGDGELFF. The rearrangement uses TRBV7-3 and TRBJ2-2, with 7 nucleotides matching TRBD1. Trimming removed 5 bases from V and 7 bases from J; junction bases left unmatched: 7. Germline V gives CDR1 SGHTA, CDR2 FQGTGA. CDR3 length: 14 residues. Full variable domain (missing parts from reference TRBV7-3 and TRBJ2-2): GAGVSQTPSNKVTEKGKYVELRCDPISGHTALYWYRQSLGQGPEFLIYFQGTGAADDSGLPNDRFFAVRPEGSVSTLKIQRTERGDSAVYLCASSKWQGDGELFFGEGSRLTVL.

The chain combines TRBV6-1 with TRBJ1-6; D unclear. The germline gives CDR1 MNHNS, CDR2 SASEGT. The CDR3 extends over 18 amino acids. Deletions cut 2 bases from V and 6 bases from J, with 20 bases between. CDR3 amino acids: CASSEFIVGVEINSPLHF. Written as DNA, the CDR3 is TGTGCCAGCAGTGAATTCATCGTCGGGGTAGAGATTAATTCACCCCTCCACTTT.

The gene calls are TRBV27 and TRBJ2-7; 8 nucleotides align to TRBD1. Trimming cost V 2 bases and J 3 bases; bases outside gene matches: 3. The CDR3 is made up of 14 amino acids. CDR1 and CDR2 from the germline V gene are MNHEY and SMNVEV (reference sequence). CDR3 residues: CASSLQGANYEQYF. CDR3 sequence (DNA): TGTGCCAGCAGTTTACAGGGGGCGAACTACGAGCAGTACTTC.

The V and J genes are TRBV7-6 and TRBJ2-1; 11 nucleotides align to TRBD1. Per the germline V gene, CDR1 is SGHVS and CDR2 is FNYEAQ. The CDR3 contains 16 residues. The V gene end was trimmed by 4 bases and the J gene end by 8 bases; junction bases not matched to a gene: 10. The CDR3 here is CASSSREDRGRYEQFF. CDR3 nucleotide sequence: TGTGCCAGCAGCTCGAGAGAGGACAGGGGGCGGTATGAGCAGTTCTTC.

The gene calls are TRBV21-1 and TRBJ2-7; the D segment call TRBD1 is taken from the table without a DNA check. TRBV21-1 is given as a pseudogene. This CDR3 comprises 16 residues. The CDR3 coding sequence is TGTGCCAGCAGCAAAGGGGGGCGACAGGGGCCCTACGAGCAGTACTTC. Protein sequence: CASSKGGRQGPYEQYF.

CDR3 DNA: TGCGCCAGCAGCCATGCTATGGGACAGGGCCGTCACTTCTATGGCTACACCTTC. Translated: CASSHAMGQGRHFYGYTF. The chain combines TRBV4-1 with TRBJ1-2; TRBD1 matches at 9 bases. This CDR3 contains 18 residues. V shed 3 bases and J 4 bases; nucleotides not matched to a gene: 15. Germline V gene data show CDR1 as MGHRA and CDR2 as YSYEKL.

This sequence joins TRBV6-4 and TRBJ1-2, with D perhaps TRBD1 (6 bases). This CDR3 comprises 15 residues. Per germline, CDR1 MRHNA and CDR2 SNTAGT. The V and J ends lost 2 bases and 5 bases respectively, with 15 bases between them. The CDR3 loop reads CASSDEGRGEYGYTF. For the CDR3, the DNA is TGTGCCAGCAGTGACGAAGGCAGGGGAGAGTATGGCTACACCTTC.

V is TRBV6-2 or TRBV6-3 and J is TRBJ1-2, with D maybe TRBD1 (5 bases). The CDR3 length is 13 residues. Germline V gene sequence: CDR1 MNHEY, CDR2 SVGEGT. V gave up 5 bases and J gave up 4 bases, with 11 bases separating them. The CDR3: CASSLYDSYGYTF. CDR3 nucleotide sequence: TGTGCCAGCAGTCTCTACGACAGCTATGGCTACACCTTC.

The chain carries TRBV2 and TRBJ1-1, with 7 bases that match TRBD1. Trimming took 2 bases from V and 3 from J; bases not matched to a gene: 3. Per germline, CDR1 SNHLY and CDR2 FYNNEI. The CDR3 is 14 amino acids. The CDR3 is CASSEQGVDTEAFF. Written as DNA, the CDR3 is TGTGCCAGCAGTGAACAGGGGGTGGACACTGAAGCTTTCTTT.

The sample holds one count of this clone. The J gene is TRBJ2-7, the V gene TRBV28; D is unclear. V lost 6 bases and J lost 0, with 15 bases in between. The CDR3 has 15 amino acids. Per the germline V gene, CDR1 is MDHEN and CDR2 is SYDVKM. For the CDR3, the DNA is TGTGCCAGCAGCCCCCCACGACCGGGCTCCTACGAGCAGTACTTC. This encodes CASSPPRPGSYEQYF.

The chain couples TRBV4-1 to TRBJ2-2, with 11 bases matching TRBD1. The CDR3 has 15 amino acids. Germline CDR1 reads MGHRA; CDR2 reads YSYEKL. Trimming took 4 bases from V and 6 from J; bases not matched to a gene: 4. In DNA form, the CDR3 reads TGCGCCAGCAGCCCCGGACAGGGGGCGTCCGGGGAGCTGTTTTTT. Its protein is CASSPGQGASGELFF.